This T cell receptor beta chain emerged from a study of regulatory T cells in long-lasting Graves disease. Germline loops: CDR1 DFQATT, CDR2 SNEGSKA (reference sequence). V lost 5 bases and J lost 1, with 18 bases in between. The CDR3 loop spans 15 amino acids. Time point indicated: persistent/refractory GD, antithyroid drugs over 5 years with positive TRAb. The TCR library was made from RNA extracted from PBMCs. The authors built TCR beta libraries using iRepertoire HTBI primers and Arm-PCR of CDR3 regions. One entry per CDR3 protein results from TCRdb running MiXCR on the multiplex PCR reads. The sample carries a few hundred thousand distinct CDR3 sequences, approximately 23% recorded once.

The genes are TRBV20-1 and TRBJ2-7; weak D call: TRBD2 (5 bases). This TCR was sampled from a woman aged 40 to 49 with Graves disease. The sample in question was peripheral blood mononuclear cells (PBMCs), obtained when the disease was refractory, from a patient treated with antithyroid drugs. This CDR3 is CSAEGLLQNSYEQYF. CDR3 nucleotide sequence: TGCAGTGCTGAGGGCTTACTGCAAAATTCCTACGAGCAGTACTTC.